The rows below give T cell receptor beta chains drawn from one sample of a study of T cell responses to AZD1222 COVID-19 vaccine. Libraries were prepared by immunoSEQ multiplex PCR; TCRdb keeps only in-frame clonotypes and omits some of them. The sample has more than 90,000 clones, around nine tenths seen once. Sequenced here: peripheral blood, sampled 28 days after the second AZD1222 dose. These receptor sequences come from an adult who received the AZD1222 COVID-19 vaccine. CDR3s include the opening cysteine and the closing phenylalanine or tryptophan. The D gene is left open where the match is weak. Clone size is not always given. Where it is, it says once, few, many or a class for expanded clones.

j_gene: TRBJ2-3; abundance: NA; d_gene: NA; v_gene: TRBV27; CDR3aa: CASSPSLDTQYF; CDR3nt: TGTGCCAGCAGTCCGAGCTTGGATACGCAGTATTTT
j_gene: TRBJ1-1; abundance: once; d_gene: NA; v_gene: TRBV4-3; CDR3aa: CASSQVVNTEAFF; CDR3nt: TGCGCCAGCAGCCAAGTGGTGAACACTGAAGCTTTCTTT
j_gene: TRBJ2-3; abundance: NA; d_gene: TRBD2; v_gene: TRBV3-1/TRBV3-2; CDR3aa: CASRAGGYTDTQYF; CDR3nt: TGTGCCAGCAGGGCGGGGGGGTACACAGATACGCAGTATTTT
j_gene: TRBJ1-6; abundance: NA; d_gene: NA; v_gene: TRBV5-1; CDR3aa: CASSLEGPYNSPLHF; CDR3nt: TGCGCCAGCAGCTTGGAGGGTCCTTATAATTCACCCCTCCACTTT
j_gene: TRBJ1-2; abundance: NA; d_gene: NA; v_gene: TRBV29-1; CDR3aa: CSVERGAGYGYTF; CDR3nt: TGCAGCGTTGAAAGGGGGGCGGGCTATGGCTACACCTTC
j_gene: TRBJ1-5; abundance: NA; d_gene: NA; v_gene: TRBV27; CDR3aa: CASSIARQVHQPQHF; CDR3nt: TGTGCCAGCAGTATCGCGAGACAGGTCCATCAGCCCCAGCATTTT
j_gene: TRBJ2-1; abundance: NA; d_gene: TRBD2; v_gene: TRBV27; CDR3aa: CASSRRTSGSNEQFF; CDR3nt: TGTGCCAGCAGTCGCCGGACTAGCGGGAGCAATGAGCAGTTCTTC
j_gene: TRBJ1-2; abundance: once; d_gene: NA; v_gene: TRBV28; CDR3aa: CASSLVRTVVFNYGYTF; CDR3nt: TGTGCCAGCAGTTTAGTGAGGACAGTAGTCTTTAACTATGGCTACACCTTC
j_gene: TRBJ1-6; abundance: once; d_gene: TRBD1; v_gene: TRBV5-1; CDR3aa: CASSLGRRQGNSPLHF; CDR3nt: TGCGCCAGCAGCTTGGGCCGGAGACAGGGGAATTCACCCCTCCACTTT
j_gene: TRBJ1-2; abundance: NA; d_gene: TRBD1; v_gene: TRBV4-1; CDR3aa: CASSQGSVAGGGYTF; CDR3nt: TGCGCCAGCAGCCAAGGTTCGGTGGCAGGGGGGGGCTACACCTTC
j_gene: TRBJ2-7; abundance: NA; d_gene: NA; v_gene: TRBV7-2; CDR3aa: CASRRSPRTYEQYF; CDR3nt: TGTGCCAGCCGCCGGTCGCCCCGGACCTACGAGCAGTACTTC
j_gene: TRBJ2-1; abundance: NA; d_gene: NA; v_gene: TRBV5-4; CDR3aa: CASSVDPISYNEQFF; CDR3nt: TGTGCCAGCAGCGTAGACCCGATAAGCTACAATGAGCAGTTCTTC
j_gene: TRBJ1-1; abundance: NA; d_gene: TRBD1; v_gene: TRBV7-6; CDR3aa: CASSRLSQGAVTEAFF; CDR3nt: TGTGCCAGCAGCCGTCTTTCTCAGGGGGCAGTCACTGAAGCTTTCTTT
j_gene: TRBJ2-1; abundance: NA; d_gene: NA; v_gene: TRBV9; CDR3aa: CASSPGGLENNEQFF; CDR3nt: TGTGCCAGCAGTCCCGGGGGTCTAGAAAACAATGAGCAGTTCTTC
j_gene: TRBJ2-7; abundance: NA; d_gene: NA; v_gene: TRBV2; CDR3aa: CASSEDRVTYEQYF; CDR3nt: TGTGCCAGCAGTGAGGATAGAGTCACCTACGAGCAGTACTTC
j_gene: TRBJ1-1; abundance: once; d_gene: TRBD1; v_gene: TRBV7-9; CDR3aa: CASSLSQGSNTEAFF; CDR3nt: TGTGCCAGCAGCTTATCACAGGGGAGTAACACTGAAGCTTTCTTT
j_gene: TRBJ2-7; abundance: NA; d_gene: NA; v_gene: TRBV9; CDR3aa: CASSSDGIGEQYF; CDR3nt: TGTGCCAGCAGCTCGGACGGTATTGGGGAGCAGTACTTC
j_gene: TRBJ1-3; abundance: NA; d_gene: NA; v_gene: TRBV6-2/TRBV6-3; CDR3aa: CASSYGAPGNTIYF; CDR3nt: TGTGCCAGCAGTTACGGCGCTCCCGGAAACACCATATATTTT
j_gene: TRBJ2-3; abundance: once; d_gene: NA; v_gene: TRBV5-6; CDR3aa: CASSLGYTSTDTQYF; CDR3nt: TGTGCCAGCAGCTTAGGTTATACTAGCACAGATACGCAGTATTTT
j_gene: TRBJ2-1; abundance: NA; d_gene: TRBD2; v_gene: TRBV5-1; CDR3aa: CASSLAGVVYNEQFF; CDR3nt: TGCGCCAGCAGCCTAGCGGGAGTCGTCTACAATGAGCAGTTCTTC
j_gene: TRBJ1-6; abundance: NA; d_gene: NA; v_gene: TRBV5-4; CDR3aa: CASSASLDTRNNSPLHF; CDR3nt: TGTGCCAGCAGCGCTTCGCTGGACACAAGAAATAATTCACCCCTCCACTTT
j_gene: TRBJ1-1; abundance: NA; d_gene: NA; v_gene: TRBV18; CDR3aa: CASSPERDNMNTEAFF; CDR3nt: TGTGCCAGCTCACCAGAACGAGACAACATGAACACTGAAGCTTTCTTT
j_gene: TRBJ2-7; abundance: NA; d_gene: TRBD1; v_gene: TRBV6-5; CDR3aa: CASTDRVYEQYF; CDR3nt: TGTGCCAGCACCGACAGGGTTTACGAGCAGTACTTC
j_gene: TRBJ1-3; abundance: NA; d_gene: NA; v_gene: TRBV5-4; CDR3aa: CASSQVGDSGNTIYF; CDR3nt: TGTGCCAGCAGCCAGGTGGGGGACTCTGGAAACACCATATATTTT
j_gene: TRBJ2-3; abundance: once; d_gene: TRBD2; v_gene: TRBV29-1; CDR3aa: CSVEGLAGAFTDTQYF; CDR3nt: TGCAGCGTTGAGGGCCTAGCGGGGGCGTTCACAGATACGCAGTATTTT
j_gene: TRBJ2-7; abundance: NA; d_gene: NA; v_gene: TRBV28; CDR3aa: CASTVTGSNEQYF; CDR3nt: TGTGCCAGCACCGTAACAGGGAGTAACGAGCAGTACTTC
j_gene: TRBJ2-5; abundance: NA; d_gene: NA; v_gene: TRBV30; CDR3aa: CAWRPSHETQYF; CDR3nt: TGTGCCTGGAGGCCCTCGCACGAGACCCAGTACTTC
j_gene: TRBJ2-3; abundance: few; d_gene: NA; v_gene: TRBV11-3; CDR3aa: CASSHGGRTDTQYF; CDR3nt: TGTGCCAGCAGCCACGGGGGGCGGACAGATACGCAGTATTTT
j_gene: TRBJ1-1; abundance: once; d_gene: NA; v_gene: TRBV9; CDR3aa: CASSVVLENTEAFF; CDR3nt: TGTGCCAGCAGCGTAGTCCTTGAGAACACTGAAGCTTTCTTT
j_gene: TRBJ1-5; abundance: NA; d_gene: NA; v_gene: TRBV7-2; CDR3aa: CASSLGGYGQPQHF; CDR3nt: TGTGCCAGCAGCTTAGGGGGGTACGGTCAGCCCCAGCATTTT
j_gene: TRBJ2-1; abundance: NA; d_gene: TRBD2; v_gene: TRBV6-4; CDR3aa: CASSRTSANEQFF; CDR3nt: TGTGCCAGCAGCCGGACTAGCGCTAATGAGCAGTTCTTC
j_gene: TRBJ2-7; abundance: NA; d_gene: NA; v_gene: TRBV14; CDR3aa: CASSQADRISYEQYF; CDR3nt: TGTGCCAGCAGCCAAGCCGACAGGATTAGCTACGAGCAGTACTTC
j_gene: TRBJ2-7; abundance: NA; d_gene: NA; v_gene: TRBV7-8; CDR3aa: CASSLGTAPGAEQYF; CDR3nt: TGTGCCAGCAGCTTAGGGACAGCCCCTGGGGCCGAGCAGTACTTC
j_gene: TRBJ1-4; abundance: NA; d_gene: TRBD1; v_gene: TRBV7-2; CDR3aa: CASSLVGRGPANEKLFF; CDR3nt: TGTGCCAGCAGCTTAGTTGGGAGGGGGCCCGCTAATGAAAAACTGTTTTTT
j_gene: TRBJ1-1; abundance: NA; d_gene: TRBD1; v_gene: TRBV5-1; CDR3aa: CASSPDRVGAFF; CDR3nt: TGCGCCAGCAGCCCCGACAGGGTCGGAGCTTTCTTT
j_gene: TRBJ1-3; abundance: NA; d_gene: NA; v_gene: TRBV30; CDR3aa: CAWSLRVKRGRSGNTIYF; CDR3nt: TGTGCCTGGTCCTTGAGGGTAAAAAGGGGCCGGTCTGGAAACACCATATATTTT
j_gene: TRBJ2-1; abundance: NA; d_gene: TRBD2; v_gene: TRBV9; CDR3aa: CASSPSGGPPNEQFF; CDR3nt: TGTGCCAGCAGCCCTAGCGGGGGCCCCCCTAATGAGCAGTTCTTC
j_gene: TRBJ2-4; abundance: NA; d_gene: NA; v_gene: TRBV25-1; CDR3aa: CASAMHGGSGLAKNIQYF; CDR3nt: TGTGCCAGCGCCATGCATGGCGGTAGCGGACTAGCCAAAAACATTCAGTACTTC
j_gene: TRBJ1-2; abundance: NA; d_gene: NA; v_gene: TRBV27; CDR3aa: CASSFAGTIVGYTF; CDR3nt: TGTGCCAGCAGTTTTGCGGGAACGATTGTTGGCTACACCTTC
j_gene: TRBJ1-6; abundance: once; d_gene: NA; v_gene: TRBV30; CDR3aa: CAWSPVPNSPLHF; CDR3nt: TGTGCCTGGAGTCCGGTGCCTAATTCACCCCTCCACTTT
j_gene: TRBJ2-1; abundance: NA; d_gene: TRBD1; v_gene: TRBV3-1/TRBV3-2; CDR3aa: CASSQGGHRGYNEQFF; CDR3nt: TGTGCCAGCAGCCAAGGGGGGCACAGGGGCTACAATGAGCAGTTCTTC
j_gene: TRBJ1-2; abundance: NA; d_gene: NA; v_gene: TRBV7-9; CDR3aa: CASSREVANYGYTF; CDR3nt: TGTGCCAGCAGTCGGGAGGTAGCTAACTATGGCTACACCTTC
j_gene: TRBJ1-4; abundance: NA; d_gene: NA; v_gene: TRBV4-1; CDR3aa: CASSQPDGGGEKLFF; CDR3nt: TGCGCCAGCAGCCAACCCGACGGAGGAGGGGAAAAACTGTTTTTT
j_gene: TRBJ1-1; abundance: NA; d_gene: NA; v_gene: TRBV15; CDR3aa: CATSRTGQNTEAFF; CDR3nt: TGTGCCACCAGCAGAACAGGGCAGAACACTGAAGCTTTCTTT
j_gene: TRBJ1-1; abundance: NA; d_gene: NA; v_gene: TRBV30; CDR3aa: CAWQGTEAFF; CDR3nt: TGTGCCTGGCAGGGAACTGAAGCTTTCTTT
j_gene: TRBJ1-5; abundance: NA; d_gene: NA; v_gene: TRBV4-1; CDR3aa: CASSPQEGSANQPQHF; CDR3nt: TGCGCCAGCAGCCCTCAGGAGGGGTCGGCTAATCAGCCCCAGCATTTT
j_gene: TRBJ2-7; abundance: few; d_gene: TRBD2; v_gene: TRBV24-1; CDR3aa: CATSARQGESGRHGIYEQYF; CDR3nt: TGTGCCACCAGTGCTCGACAGGGAGAAAGCGGGAGGCATGGGATATACGAGCAGTACTTC
j_gene: TRBJ1-5; abundance: NA; d_gene: NA; v_gene: TRBV6-2/TRBV6-3; CDR3aa: CASSYTGTTRHQHF; CDR3nt: TGTGCCAGCAGTTACACCGGGACAACACGACATCAGCATTTT
j_gene: TRBJ2-5; abundance: NA; d_gene: TRBD2; v_gene: TRBV9; CDR3aa: CASSVGYSGGQETQYF; CDR3nt: TGTGCCAGCAGCGTAGGATATAGCGGGGGTCAAGAGACCCAGTACTTC
j_gene: TRBJ1-6; abundance: NA; d_gene: NA; v_gene: TRBV11-3; CDR3aa: CASSLSPDSPLHF; CDR3nt: TGTGCCAGCAGCTTATCTCCGGATTCACCCCTCCACTTT
j_gene: TRBJ2-1; abundance: large; d_gene: NA; v_gene: TRBV4-3; CDR3aa: CASSRGQWGNEQFF; CDR3nt: TGCGCCAGCAGCCGAGGGCAGTGGGGCAATGAGCAGTTCTTC
j_gene: TRBJ1-5; abundance: NA; d_gene: NA; v_gene: TRBV5-1; CDR3aa: CASSPDGDNQPQHF; CDR3nt: TGCGCCAGCAGCCCCGACGGGGACAATCAGCCCCAGCATTTT
j_gene: TRBJ1-6; abundance: NA; d_gene: NA; v_gene: TRBV19; CDR3aa: CASSIRGDSPLHF; CDR3nt: TGTGCCAGTAGTATTCGTGGGGATTCACCCCTCCACTTT